The 16 T cell receptor beta chains below were found in one sample sequenced in a study of beta chain features in type 1 diabetes. The investigators reverse transcribed all of the isolated RNA, so they sequenced expressed TCRB transcripts. Method: immunoSEQ multiplex PCR; TCRdb's copy keeps in-frame clones and lacks some. The sample records under 850,000 clones, around 15% being singletons. Study-level findings and limits: Shorter TCRB CDR3s, moderately but significantly so, were found in Type 1 diabetes patients in all four CD4+ subsets.

Antigens for these TCRs are unknown. The sequenced sample was naive CD4+ T cells from blood. The receptors were sampled from a man between 18 and 35 years old with type 1 diabetes.

The V gene is TRBV18, the J gene TRBJ2-7, with D possibly matching TRBD2 (6 bases). Deletions cut 2 bases from V and 0 bases from J, with 11 bases between. Germline lookup yields CDR1 KGHSH and CDR2 LQKENI. This CDR3 is 15 amino acids long. The CDR3, as DNA: TGTGCCAGCTCACCAGAGGTGCGGGGCTCCTACGAGCAGTACTTC. It encodes CASSPEVRGSYEQYF. Full variable domain (remainder filled in from reference TRBV18 and TRBJ2-7): NAGVMQNPRHLVRRRGQEARLRCSPMKGHSHVYWYRQLPEEGLKFMVYLQKENIIDESGMPKERFSAEFPKEGPSILRIQQVVRGDSAAYFCASSPEVRGSYEQYFGPGTRLTVT.

The V gene is TRBV19, the J gene TRBJ2-6; D is unclear. V gave up 8 bases and J gave up 2 bases, with 1 base separating them. Germline V gene data show CDR1 as LNHDA and CDR2 as SQIVND (reference sequence). The CDR3 is 11 amino acids. The CDR3 region has the DNA TGTGCCAGTGCTGGGGCCAACGTCCTGACTTTC. It is translated as CASAGANVLTF.

This clone appeared a few times. The chain joins TRBV4-1 to TRBJ1-4; D may be TRBD1 (5 bases). Germline CDR1 reads MGHRA; CDR2 reads YSYEKL. Trimming removed 0 bases from V and 13 bases from J, with 15 bases in between. The CDR3 is made up of 14 amino acids. The CDR3 loop is CASSQEDGARRLFF. The CDR3, as DNA: TGCGCCAGCAGCCAAGAGGACGGGGCGCGTCGACTGTTTTTT.

Comment on this clone: Other DNA sequences in the sample encode the same CDR3. As DNA, the CDR3 is TGTGCCTGGAGTGTTGGGGGAGATACGCAGTATTTT. Protein product: CAWSVGGDTQYF. This rearrangement joins TRBV30 to TRBJ2-3; TRBD1 or TRBD2 may be the D gene (5 bases each). V was cut by 0 bases and J by 5 bases, with 6 bases left in between. Germline CDR1 and CDR2: GTSNPN and SVGIG (reference sequence). The CDR3 is made up of 12 amino acids.

There are a few counts of this clone. The V and J genes are TRBV30 and TRBJ2-5; D is uncertain. The J call may be mistaken, given a closer DNA end match to TRBJ2-7. In germline, CDR1 is GTSNPN, CDR2 SVGIG (reference sequence). CDR3 length: 13 amino acids. For the CDR3, the DNA is TGTGCCTGTTCCCCGCAGGAGCCCTACGAGCAGTACTTC. Amino acids: CACSPQEPYEQYF.

This clone was recorded a few times. This chain uses TRBV27 with TRBJ1-2, with a possible D match to TRBD1 (6 bases). V shed 4 bases and J shed 2 bases, with 11 bases lying between them. Germline V gene lookup returns CDR1 MNHEY and CDR2 SMNVEV (reference sequence). The CDR3 has 14 residues. The CDR3 DNA follows: TGTGCCAGCAGTTCCTCCACAGGGAACTATGGCTACACCTTC. Its translation is CASSSSTGNYGYTF.

The chain combines TRBV2 with TRBJ1-1; D perhaps matches TRBD1 (6 bases). Looked up from germline, CDR1 is SNHLY and CDR2 is FYNNEI. Trimming took off 5 bases at V and 10 bases at J, with 17 bases between the two ends. CDR3 length: 13 residues. The CDR3 protein is CASSPRGGRSAFF. The CDR3 DNA sequence: TGTGCCAGCAGTCCTAGAGGGGGACGTTCAGCTTTCTTT.

The CDR3, as DNA: TGTGCCTGGGACGCCCGCACAGATACGCAGTATTTT. Translating it yields CAWDARTDTQYF. This chain uses TRBV30 with TRBJ2-3; D not certain. Trimming stripped 5 bases from V and 1 base from J, with 7 bases between. Per the germline V gene, CDR1 is GTSNPN and CDR2 is SVGIG (reference sequence). CDR3 length: 12 residues.

This clone has a handful of counts. The CDR3 reads CATPRPGTSVDTGELFF. For the CDR3, the DNA is TGTGCCACCCCCCGGCCCGGGACCTCCGTGGACACCGGGGAGCTGTTTTTT. The rearrangement joins TRBV7-9 to TRBJ2-2; D is tentatively TRBD1 or TRBD2 (5 bases each). With 10 bases removed from V and 3 bases from J, the gap between germline ends came to 24 bases. Germline V gene sequence: CDR1 SEHNR, CDR2 FQNEAQ (reference sequence). CDR3 size: 17 residues. The full variable domain, rest sourced from reference TRBV7-9 and TRBJ2-2, is DTGVSQNPRHKITKRGQNVTFRCDPISEHNRLYWYRQTLGQGPEFLTYFQNEAQLEKSRLLSDRFSAERPKGSFSTLEIQRTEQGDSAMYLCATPRPGTSVDTGELFFGEGSRLTVL.

This clone was detected a few times. J is TRBJ1-2 and V is TRBV27; 7 bases match TRBD1. The junction had 8 bases not matched to a gene; V was cut back by 6 bases and J by 4 bases. The CDR3 totals 14 residues. CDR1 and CDR2 (germline): MNHEY, SMNVEV (reference sequence). The DNA for the CDR3 is TGTGCCAGCAGACGAGGGGGCCTCGGCTATGGCTACACCTTC. It specifies CASRRGGLGYGYTF.

The chain combines TRBV15 with TRBJ2-2, with D unclear. Trimming left V 1 base short and J 0 bases short, with 3 bases between. CDR3 length: 14 residues. CDR1 LNHNV and CDR2 YYDKDF come from the germline V gene (reference sequence). CDR3 bases: TGTGCCACCAGCAGAGGAACGAACACCGGGGAGCTGTTTTTT. Translation: CATSRGTNTGELFF. Full variable domain (remainder filled in from reference TRBV15 and TRBJ2-2): DAMVIQNPRYQVTQFGKPVTLSCSQTLNHNVMYWYQQKSSQAPKLLFHYYDKDFNNEADTPDNFQSRRPNTSFCFLDIRSPGLGDTAMYLCATSRGTNTGELFFGEGSRLTVL.

This clone has just a few counts. The V call is TRBV4-1, the J call TRBJ1-6; D remains ambiguous. The V end was cut by 0 bases, the J end by 13 bases, with 10 bases between. Germline values: CDR1 MGHRA, CDR2 YSYEKL. The CDR3 contains 13 residues. CDR3 loop: CASSQDSPVPLHF. The CDR3 nucleotides are TGCGCCAGCAGCCAAGATTCCCCCGTCCCCCTCCACTTT.

The V and J genes are TRBV25-1 and TRBJ1-2, with D uncertain. V dropped 1 base and J dropped 7 bases, with 16 bases sitting between them. The CDR3 is made up of 15 amino acids. CDR1 MGHDK and CDR2 SYGVNS come from the germline V gene. The CDR3 DNA follows: TGTGCCAGCAGTGAATCCGTGTTTCGGCCGGGTGGCTACACCTTC. The encoded protein is CASSESVFRPGGYTF.

This clone showed up just a few times. V is TRBV30 and J is TRBJ1-5; the D gene is possibly TRBD1 (5 bases). V shed 8 bases and J shed 0 bases, with 11 bases lying between them. The germline V gene has CDR1 GTSNPN and CDR2 SVGIG (reference sequence). The CDR3 loop spans 13 amino acids. CDR3 protein: CAGGFRSNQPQHF. The CDR3 region has the DNA TGTGCCGGGGGATTTCGTAGCAATCAGCCCCAGCATTTT.

The V gene is TRBV7-9, the J gene TRBJ1-2, with D unresolved. CDR3 length: 14 residues. Deletions cut 5 bases from V and 6 bases from J, with 16 bases between. Germline V gives CDR1 SEHNR, CDR2 FQNEAQ (reference sequence). CDR3 in amino acids: CASSLRRAWDGYTF. CDR3 DNA: TGTGCCAGCAGCCTTCGCCGAGCGTGGGATGGCTACACCTTC.

In this sample, this clone turned up a few times. This chain connects TRBV13 to TRBJ2-2; perhaps TRBD1 as D (6 bases). The CDR3 loop spans 17 amino acids. Trimming left V 5 bases short and J 4 bases short, with 20 bases between. Per the germline V gene, CDR1 is PRHDT and CDR2 is FYEKMQ (reference sequence). DNA of the CDR3: TGTGCCAGCAGCCCATACAACAGGGTTTTGGTCACCGGGGAGCTGTTTTTT. It translates to CASSPYNRVLVTGELFF.